Listed below are T cell receptor beta chains from one sample, sequenced in a study of T cell responses to AZD1222 COVID-19 vaccine. Sequencing was performed with immunoSEQ multiplex PCR; in TCRdb, only in-frame clones are kept and a portion is missing. The table shows tens of thousands of clones, with about 90% occurring only once. The source material was peripheral blood, sampled on day 0 of AZD1222 vaccination. Every receptor here comes from an adult in good health. The CDR3 runs from the conserved cysteine through the conserved F or W. A D gene is named only where the DNA matches it firmly. Where a row states a size, it is once, few, many or the class of an expanded clone; other rows omit it.

clone_size	d_call	v_call	j_call	cdr3_nt	cdr3_aa
once	-	TRBV4-2	TRBJ2-2	TGTGCCAGCAGCCAAGGACAGGAGAACACCGGGGAGCTGTTTTTT	CASSQGQENTGELFF
-	-	TRBV6-5	TRBJ1-1	TGTGCCAGCAGTTACGGGCAGGTCCCCACTGAAGCTTTCTTT	CASSYGQVPTEAFF
once	TRBD2	TRBV11-3	TRBJ2-2	TGTGCCAGCAGCCCCCGAGGTGGTAGCGGGACGTACACCGGGGAGCTGTTTTTT	CASSPRGGSGTYTGELFF
-	-	TRBV20-1	TRBJ2-1	TGCAGTGCTAGTGACGGGACTCCAAGCAATGAGCAGTTCTTC	CSASDGTPSNEQFF
-	-	TRBV5-1	TRBJ2-3	TGCGCCAGCAGCTTGGAAAGTAGCGGAGCAGATACGCAGTATTTT	CASSLESSGADTQYF
-	-	TRBV9	TRBJ2-2	TGTGCCAGCACCGTAGGCCCGTCAACCCGGGCCGGGGAGCTGTTTTTT	CASTVGPSTRAGELFF
few	-	TRBV29-1	TRBJ1-1	TGCAGCGGGGGGGCAGCGAACACTGAAGCTTTCTTT	CSGGAANTEAFF
medium-sized	-	TRBV5-6	TRBJ1-1	TGTGCCAGTCAGCTTGGAAATACAGATGAAGCTTTCTTT	CASQLGNTDEAFF
-	TRBD1	TRBV18	TRBJ1-1	TGTGCCAGCTCACCACCCCAGGGGGCGAGAGCTGAAGCTTTCTTT	CASSPPQGARAEAFF
-	-	TRBV4-1	TRBJ1-1	TGCGCCAGCGGCCAAGATGGCGGAGGGGGGACTGAAGCTTTCTTT	CASGQDGGGGTEAFF
-	-	TRBV6-5	TRBJ1-3	TGTGCCAGCAGTTACGCAGCGCTCCTCTCTGGAAACACCATATATTTT	CASSYAALLSGNTIYF
-	TRBD2	TRBV7-3	TRBJ2-7	TGTGCCAGCAGCTTGCTAGCGGAGAGCTCCTACGAGCAGTACTTC	CASSLLAESSYEQYF
-	-	TRBV27	TRBJ1-4	TGTGCCAGCAGTTCTATACAGGGTCGGGATGAAAAACTGTTTTTT	CASSSIQGRDEKLFF
-	TRBD1	TRBV2	TRBJ2-7	TGTGCCAGCAGCCCCATAACCGGGACAGCCTCCTACGAGCAGTACTTC	CASSPITGTASYEQYF
-	-	TRBV30	TRBJ2-7	TGTGCCTGGGGCAGCTCCTACGAGCAGTACTTC	CAWGSSYEQYF
-	-	TRBV6-1	TRBJ1-1	TGTGCCAGCAGTGAAAACAGCCAGAACACTGAAGCTTTCTTT	CASSENSQNTEAFF
-	-	TRBV12-3/TRBV12-4	TRBJ1-3	TGTGCCAGCAGTTTAAACAGCGGAAACACCATATATTTT	CASSLNSGNTIYF
-	TRBD1	TRBV28	TRBJ1-5	TGTGCCAGCAGTTTAGCAGGGGGACGCAATCAGCCCCAGCATTTT	CASSLAGGRNQPQHF
-	TRBD1	TRBV28	TRBJ1-5	TGTGCCAGCAGTTTATCTGGACAGGGGTTCGGTCAGCCCCAGCATTTT	CASSLSGQGFGQPQHF
-	-	TRBV28	TRBJ1-2	TGTGCCACGAGGATGAACTATGGCTACACCTTC	CATRMNYGYTF
-	-	TRBV21-1	TRBJ2-3	TGTGCCCGGGGGAATACGCAGTATTTT	CARGNTQYF
-	TRBD1	TRBV18	TRBJ2-7	TGTGCCAGCTCACCGGGACAGAGCTCCTACGAGCAGTACTTC	CASSPGQSSYEQYF
-	TRBD2	TRBV6-6	TRBJ2-1	TGTGCCAGCAGTCTCACCCGGGGGGAGGGTAACAATGAGCAGTTCTTC	CASSLTRGEGNNEQFF
-	TRBD2	TRBV19	TRBJ2-1	TGTGCCAGTAGTATGCCGGGACTAACCTACAATGAGCAGTTCTTC	CASSMPGLTYNEQFF
-	-	TRBV20-1	TRBJ1-5	TGCAGTGCTAGTAGACAGCGCAATCAGCCCCAGCATTTT	CSASRQRNQPQHF
few	TRBD2	TRBV4-3	TRBJ2-5	TGCGCCAGCAGCCCCGGACTAGCGGGAGGGGTGGAGACCCAGTACTTC	CASSPGLAGGVETQYF
-	-	TRBV29-1	TRBJ2-1	TGCAGCGTTGAAGAACCGAGTTCTAGACGGGCAATCTTC	CSVEEPSSRRAIF
-	-	TRBV18	TRBJ2-7	TGTGCCAGCTCACCTGGGAGCTCCTACGAGCAGTACTTC	CASSPGSSYEQYF
-	TRBD2	TRBV13	TRBJ2-1	TGTGCCAGCAGCTTCGGACTAGACCAATACAATGAGCAGTTCTTC	CASSFGLDQYNEQFF
-	-	TRBV5-1	TRBJ2-7	TGCGCCAGCAGCTTGGGCGCCTACGAGCAGTACTTC	CASSLGAYEQYF
-	-	TRBV5-3	TRBJ2-3	TGTGCCGCCCGGGACACCACAGATACGCAGTATTTT	CAARDTTDTQYF
-	-	TRBV3-1/TRBV3-2	TRBJ2-1	TGTGCCAGCAGCCAAGACACCGGGAAATACAATGAGCAGTTCTTC	CASSQDTGKYNEQFF
-	-	TRBV28	TRBJ1-1	TGTGCCAGCAGTTGGGCCGCGCCGAACACTGAAGCTTTCTTT	CASSWAAPNTEAFF
-	-	TRBV7-2	TRBJ1-3	TGTGCCAGCAGCTTACTCTTGAGGGGTAATTCTGGAAACACCATATATTTT	CASSLLLRGNSGNTIYF
once	TRBD2	TRBV6-1	TRBJ2-7	TGTGCCAGCAGTGAATTCGCTAGCGGGAGGGCATGGGAGCAGTACTTC	CASSEFASGRAWEQYF
-	-	TRBV28	TRBJ2-5	TGTGCCAGCAGTAAGTTTGGGGGCAGTGCAGGAGAGACCCAGTACTTC	CASSKFGGSAGETQYF
-	-	TRBV5-1	TRBJ1-1	TGCGCCAGCATCAACAGCTGGGGGAACACTGAAGCTTTCTTT	CASINSWGNTEAFF
-	-	TRBV9	TRBJ1-1	TGTGCCAGCAGCGCGGTGGGGCAGGACACTGAAGCTTTCTTT	CASSAVGQDTEAFF
few	-	TRBV7-9	TRBJ1-4	TGTGCCAGCAGCTTGCCCGGCGAAAAACTGTTTTTT	CASSLPGEKLFF
-	-	TRBV7-2	TRBJ1-2	TGTGCCAGCAGCTTGTCTCCAGGGCTCTATGGCTACACCTTC	CASSLSPGLYGYTF
-	-	TRBV9	TRBJ2-1	TGTGCCAGCAGCGTAGATTACTACAATGAGCAGTTCTTC	CASSVDYYNEQFF
-	-	TRBV4-1	TRBJ1-1	TGCGCCAGCAGCCAGCCCGCCGGGACGACGAACACTGAAGCTTTCTTT	CASSQPAGTTNTEAFF
-	TRBD2	TRBV5-1	TRBJ2-5	TGCGCCAGCAGCCCGGGACTAGCGGGAGGACTCCAAGAGACCCAGTACTTC	CASSPGLAGGLQETQYF
-	-	TRBV19	TRBJ2-5	TGTGCCAGTAGCCCTATAGCCCTTCAAGAGACCCAGTACTTC	CASSPIALQETQYF
-	-	TRBV5-6	TRBJ2-7	TGTGCCAGCAGCTCAAGGGGGTACGAGCAGTACTTC	CASSSRGYEQYF
-	-	TRBV28	TRBJ1-1	TGTGCCAGCAGCCCAGGGACAAGGGTTGGCACTGAAGCTTTCTTT	CASSPGTRVGTEAFF
-	-	TRBV5-1	TRBJ2-1	TGCGCCAGCAGAAACAACAATGAGCAGTTCTTC	CASRNNNEQFF
-	TRBD1	TRBV6-2/TRBV6-3	TRBJ1-1	TGTGCCAGCAGTTACGCCGGGACAGGGGGCCCTGAAGCTTTCTTT	CASSYAGTGGPEAFF
-	-	TRBV2	TRBJ1-2	TGTGCCAGCAGTGATGGTGGCAGGGAAGAGGATGGCTACACCTTC	CASSDGGREEDGYTF
-	TRBD2	TRBV6-4	TRBJ2-1	TGTGCCAGCAGTGATAGGCCTAGCGGCCTTAATGAGCAGTTCTTC	CASSDRPSGLNEQFF
-	TRBD1	TRBV10-1	TRBJ1-1	TGCGCCAGCAGTGACCCGACAGGGACTGAAGCTTTCTTT	CASSDPTGTEAFF